This passage covers 5 T cell receptor beta chains from one sample sequenced in a study of blood T cell repertoires in COVID-19 (dated by TCRdb to 2020 to 2022). Receptor amplification or capture employed the immunoSEQ multiplex PCR assay. TCRdb stores this immuneACCESS table with in-frame sequences only. Part of the clones is absent; in the studies checked, under half of the shortfall reflects unresolved V genes, and no reason is known for the rest. This sample has around 220,000 clones in its table, and 80% of those were observed once. Approximately 5% of the sample is held by the ten biggest clonotypes. The sequencing sample was made of peripheral blood. These receptors all come from a human donor in a cohort sampled during active COVID-19.

The chain couples TRBV5-6 to TRBJ2-5; perhaps TRBD2 as D (6 bases). The V gene's germline CDR1 is SGHDT and CDR2 YYEEEE. The CDR3 extends over 14 amino acids. V gave up 0 bases and J gave up 4 bases, with 10 bases separating them. The CDR3 is CASSLDRRGETQYF. The CDR3 coding sequence is TGTGCCAGCAGCTTGGACAGGAGGGGAGAGACCCAGTACTTC.

This clone is a singleton in its sample. The rearrangement links TRBV12-5 to TRBJ2-1; no clear D gene. The ends were cut back, 7 bases at V and 3 bases at J, with 13 bases in the middle. The CDR3 contains 14 residues. Germline CDR1 and CDR2: LGHNT and FRNRAP. CDR3 region: CASASEALYNEQFF. CDR3 DNA sequence: TGTGCTAGTGCCTCCGAAGCCCTCTACAATGAGCAGTTCTTC. The whole variable domain, filled in from reference TRBV12-5 and TRBJ2-1, reads DARVTQTPRHKVTEMGQEVTMRCQPILGHNTVFWYRQTMMQGLELLAYFRNRAPLDDSGMPKDRFSAEMPDATLATLKIQPSEPRDSAVYFCASASEALYNEQFFGPGTRLTVL.

A few counts support this clone. The chain couples TRBV7-2 to TRBJ1-2; tentative D call: TRBD1 (6 bases). CDR1 is SGHTA, CDR2 FQGNSA, per germline. This CDR3 contains 15 residues. Trimming shortened V by 6 bases and J by 8 bases, and 22 bases separated the two germline ends. CDR3 bases: TGTGCCAGCAGGTTGAGGCAGGGGAGATTTGGGGGCTACACCTTC. Protein sequence: CASRLRQGRFGGYTF.

The chain uses TRBV7-9 and TRBJ1-5; 8 bases are a match to TRBD1. V lost 5 bases, J lost 2 bases, and 2 bases stayed unmatched. Germline V gene sequence: CDR1 SEHNR, CDR2 FQNEAQ (reference sequence). CDR3 size: 14 residues. The CDR3, as DNA: TGTGCCAGCAGCGCGACAGGGGGCAATCAGCCCCAGCATTTT. Translated: CASSATGGNQPQHF.

This clone came up once. The chain has TRBV28 and TRBJ1-1; no firm D call. Trimming took off 2 bases at V and 3 bases at J, with 10 bases between the two ends. The CDR3 has 14 amino acids. Per germline, CDR1 MDHEN and CDR2 SYDVKM. CDR3 residues: CASSLVMRDTEAFF. CDR3 DNA: TGTGCCAGCAGTTTAGTCATGCGTGACACTGAAGCTTTCTTT.